A selection of T cell receptor beta chains follows, all from one sample in a study of cytotoxic CD8 clonotypes in ibrutinib-treated CLL. TCRdb's copy holds only in-frame clones and misses some; the assay was immunoSEQ multiplex PCR. The data contain 250,000 to 350,000 clones, roughly 76% of them singletons. Source: PBMCs, taken at disease progression, from a patient treated with ibrutinib. The source of these receptors is a human donor with chronic lymphocytic leukemia. The CDR3 runs from the conserved cysteine through the conserved F or W. D genes are given only for firm matches. Some rows have no size entry. The others give once, few or many, or a class for an expanded clone.

TRBV5-6	TRBJ2-1	.	.	CASSLVVGTYSYNEQFF	TGTGCCAGCAGCTTGGTTGTTGGGACTTACTCCTACAATGAGCAGTTCTTC
TRBV13	TRBJ2-2	.	.	CASSLGSNTGELFF	TGTGCCAGCAGCTTAGGCTCGAACACCGGGGAGCTGTTTTTT
TRBV7-9	TRBJ1-4	.	.	CASSFRPIGRGEEKLFF	TGTGCCAGCAGCTTCCGCCCAATAGGGAGGGGAGAGGAAAAACTGTTTTTT
TRBV15	TRBJ1-2	.	.	CATSRDLGGSYGYTF	TGTGCCACCAGCAGAGATCTGGGGGGCAGCTATGGCTACACCTTC
TRBV19	TRBJ1-2	.	few	CASSIDIDFNYGYTF	TGTGCCAGTAGTATTGACATCGACTTTAACTATGGCTACACCTTC
TRBV5-1	TRBJ1-2	.	.	CASSLLQGPANYGYTF	TGCGCCAGCAGCTTGCTGCAGGGGCCAGCTAACTATGGCTACACCTTC
TRBV18	TRBJ2-3	.	.	CASSPFGTSDTQYF	TGTGCCAGCTCACCATTCGGGACGTCAGATACGCAGTATTTT
TRBV2	TRBJ2-1	TRBD2	.	CASSEPLAGGDPYNEQFF	TGTGCCAGCAGCGAGCCACTAGCGGGGGGGGATCCCTACAATGAGCAGTTCTTC
TRBV6-1	TRBJ1-3	.	.	CASSTGKGNTIYF	TGTGCCAGCAGTACCGGGAAGGGAAACACCATATATTTT
TRBV5-4	TRBJ1-2	TRBD1	few	CASSLGEQGVHGYTF	TGTGCCAGCAGCTTGGGAGAACAGGGGGTCCATGGCTACACCTTC
TRBV28	TRBJ2-7	TRBD2	.	CASSLRGLAGTHEQYF	TGTGCCAGCAGCCTCCGAGGGCTAGCGGGGACTCACGAGCAGTACTTC
TRBV29-1	TRBJ1-2	.	.	CSGDDSYGYTF	TGCAGCGGGGACGACAGCTATGGCTACACCTTC
TRBV18	TRBJ2-7	.	few	CASSPGPYYEQYF	TGTGCCAGCTCACCGGGACCGTACTACGAGCAGTACTTC
TRBV7-2	TRBJ1-2	TRBD1	.	CASSLGGQGIYGYTF	TGTGCCAGCAGCTTAGGGGGACAGGGAATCTATGGCTACACCTTC
TRBV10-1	TRBJ2-3	.	once	CASSDRGITDTQYF	TGCGCCAGCAGTGATCGGGGGATCACAGATACGCAGTATTTT
TRBV4-1	TRBJ1-6	.	.	CASSQAAGNSPLHF	TGCGCCAGCAGCCAAGCCGCAGGGAATTCACCCCTCCACTTT
TRBV9	TRBJ2-1	.	.	CASSVRIGSYNEQFF	TGTGCCAGCAGTGTGAGGATAGGCTCCTACAATGAGCAGTTCTTC
TRBV7-2	TRBJ2-7	TRBD2	few	CASSFLAGTYEQYF	TGTGCCAGCAGCTTTCTAGCGGGTACCTACGAGCAGTACTTC
TRBV28	TRBJ2-7	TRBD1	.	CASSLGQGRDEQYF	TGTGCCAGCAGCCTGGGACAGGGGAGGGACGAGCAGTACTTC
TRBV6-5	TRBJ1-5	.	once	CASKVLQGSNQPQHF	TGTGCCAGCAAAGTATTACAGGGCAGCAATCAGCCCCAGCATTTT
TRBV4-1	TRBJ1-2	.	once	CASSQDQGQTFDGYTF	TGCGCCAGCAGCCAAGATCAGGGGCAGACCTTCGATGGCTACACCTTC
TRBV18	TRBJ2-3	TRBD2	.	CASSPRTSGGTSTDTQYF	TGTGCCAGCTCACCCCGGACTAGCGGGGGAACTAGCACAGATACGCAGTATTTT
TRBV5-1	TRBJ1-2	TRBD1	.	CASSRTGSNYGYTF	TGCGCCAGCAGCAGGACAGGGTCAAACTATGGCTACACCTTC
TRBV6-5	TRBJ2-7	TRBD1	.	CALRDSDYEQYF	TGTGCCCTCCGGGACAGCGACTACGAGCAGTACTTC
TRBV27	TRBJ1-2	TRBD1	.	CASSSATGISVGSYGYTF	TGTGCCAGCAGTTCAGCGACAGGGATTAGTGTTGGTAGCTATGGCTACACCTTC
TRBV7-9	TRBJ2-5	.	.	CASSLETGRGETQYF	TGTGCCAGCAGCTTAGAGACGGGAAGGGGGGAGACCCAGTACTTC
TRBV29-1	TRBJ2-7	.	once	CSVTKLTAQGYYEQYF	TGCAGCGTCACCAAGTTAACGGCCCAGGGGTACTACGAGCAGTACTTC
TRBV5-1	TRBJ1-1	.	.	CASSPTSGAGEAFF	TGCGCCAGCAGCCCGACTTCAGGGGCCGGTGAAGCTTTCTTT
TRBV27	TRBJ2-3	.	.	CASSRALLGALLDTQYF	TGTGCCAGCAGTCGGGCCCTGCTGGGCGCGCTTTTAGATACGCAGTATTTT
TRBV29-1	TRBJ1-1	.	.	CSCFRVVGEAFF	TGCAGCTGTTTTCGGGTAGTCGGTGAAGCTTTCTTT
TRBV4-1	TRBJ2-1	TRBD2	.	CASSLAGSGRDNEQFF	TGCGCCAGCAGCCTCGCGGGGAGCGGGAGGGACAATGAGCAGTTCTTC
TRBV4-2	TRBJ2-2	.	.	CASSQVLTGELFF	TGTGCCAGCAGCCAAGTTCTCACCGGGGAGCTGTTTTTT
TRBV6-5	TRBJ1-2	.	.	CASRRAGLDGYTF	TGTGCCAGCAGGAGGGCAGGCTTGGATGGCTACACCTTC
TRBV5-6	TRBJ2-7	TRBD2	.	CASSTGGYRAYEQYF	TGTGCCAGCAGCACGGGGGGGTACAGAGCCTACGAGCAGTACTTC
TRBV5-4	TRBJ2-2	.	few	CASSLTLGTGELFF	TGTGCCAGCAGCTTGACTTTAGGAACCGGGGAGCTGTTTTTT
TRBV6-1	TRBJ2-1	TRBD2	.	CASSALAGAYNEQFF	TGTGCCAGCAGTGCCCTAGCGGGGGCCTACAATGAGCAGTTCTTC
TRBV27	TRBJ2-1	TRBD1	.	CASSLDRGSYNEQFF	TGTGCCAGCAGTCTCGACAGGGGATCCTACAATGAGCAGTTCTTC
TRBV6-5	TRBJ1-2	TRBD1	.	CASSYPGGYGYTF	TGTGCCAGCAGTTACCCAGGGGGCTATGGCTACACCTTC
TRBV2	TRBJ1-5	.	.	CASSERVLGNQPQHF	TGTGCCAGCAGTGAAAGAGTTCTCGGCAATCAGCCCCAGCATTTT
TRBV5-4	TRBJ2-7	.	.	CASSLVGAHAYEQYF	TGTGCCAGCAGCCTGGTGGGAGCCCACGCCTACGAGCAGTACTTC
TRBV29-1	TRBJ2-1	TRBD2	once	CAETSDYNEQFF	TGCGCTGAAACTAGCGACTACAATGAGCAGTTCTTC
TRBV13	TRBJ2-1	.	.	CASSFIRGTSYNEQFF	TGTGCCAGCAGCTTTATAAGGGGGACCTCCTACAATGAGCAGTTCTTC
TRBV6-6	TRBJ2-2	.	.	CASSQDTGELFF	TGTGCCAGCAGTCAGGACACCGGGGAGCTGTTTTTT
TRBV27	TRBJ2-1	TRBD2	few	CASSLIAGRSNEQFF	TGTGCCAGCAGTTTAATAGCGGGGCGATCCAATGAGCAGTTCTTC
TRBV5-8	TRBJ2-2	.	.	CASSFLETGELFF	TGTGCCAGCAGCTTTCTGGAGACCGGGGAGCTGTTTTTT
TRBV9	TRBJ2-7	.	.	CASSVDHLGRSYEQYF	TGTGCCAGCAGCGTAGATCATCTAGGGAGGTCCTACGAGCAGTACTTC
TRBV11-1	TRBJ2-5	.	once	CASSLAALQETQYF	TGTGCCAGCAGCTTGGCAGCACTCCAAGAGACCCAGTACTTC
TRBV29-1	TRBJ1-1	.	few	CSVVSGELTEAFF	TGCAGCGTTGTTTCTGGGGAATTGACTGAAGCTTTCTTT
TRBV28	TRBJ1-4	.	.	CASSPGEKLFF	TGTGCCAGCAGTCCCGGTGAAAAACTGTTTTTT
TRBV12-5	TRBJ2-4	.	.	CASGWGNFGNIQYF	TGTGCTAGTGGTTGGGGCAATTTTGGAAACATTCAGTACTTC
TRBV9	TRBJ2-5	TRBD2	.	CASSVGLAGRTQYF	TGTGCCAGCAGCGTGGGACTAGCGGGTCGAACCCAGTACTTC
TRBV6-5	TRBJ2-2	.	.	CASSPKVFGELFF	TGTGCCAGCAGCCCCAAAGTCTTCGGGGAGCTGTTTTTT
TRBV2	TRBJ1-5	TRBD1	.	CASSARNRGLGQPQHF	TGTGCCAGCAGCGCCAGAAACAGGGGGCTCGGTCAGCCCCAGCATTTT
TRBV5-1	TRBJ2-7	.	few	CASSFGPAGEEGQYF	TGCGCCAGCAGCTTTGGCCCTGCAGGTGAAGAGGGGCAGTACTTC
TRBV28	TRBJ1-5	.	.	CASSFSPNQPQHF	TGTGCCAGCAGTTTCTCGCCCAATCAGCCCCAGCATTTT